The rows below give T cell receptor beta chains drawn from one sample of a study of T cell responses to AZD1222 COVID-19 vaccine. Profiled with immunoSEQ multiplex PCR; TCRdb holds only in-frame clones, not every one. The sample lists about 100,000 clones; around nine tenths were seen once. The sequencing here drew on peripheral blood, taken on day 0 of AZD1222 vaccination. The receptors were sampled from an adult in good health. Both conserved end residues are part of each CDR3. A D gene is named only where the DNA matches it firmly. Size tells how often a clone was seen (once, few, many) or the class of an expanded clone, and some rows leave it out.

v_gene	j_gene	abundance	d_gene	CDR3nt	CDR3aa
TRBV2	TRBJ1-2	NA	NA	TGTGCCAGTGTGGCTCAGATGGATGGCTACACCTTC	CASVAQMDGYTF
TRBV20-1	TRBJ2-7	NA	NA	TGCAGTGGCTTTGAGGGCAGAGAGCAGTACTTC	CSGFEGREQYF
TRBV6-5	TRBJ2-1	NA	TRBD1	TGTGCCAGCAGTTACTCGACAGGGTACAATGAGCAGTTCTTC	CASSYSTGYNEQFF
TRBV18	TRBJ1-1	NA	NA	TGTGCCAGCTCACCGAGTTCCGGTTATCCTTTCTTT	CASSPSSGYPFF
TRBV6-5	TRBJ1-1	once	NA	TGTGCCAGCAGTTACTCTCGTTACGCCACTGAAGCTTTCTTT	CASSYSRYATEAFF
TRBV10-2	TRBJ1-4	NA	NA	TGCGCCAGCAAGGACGCTAGTACGAATGAAAAACTGTTTTTT	CASKDASTNEKLFF
TRBV4-1	TRBJ2-2	NA	TRBD2	TGCGCCAGCAGCCGGACAGAACTAGCGGGCCGCACCGGGGAGCTGTTTTTT	CASSRTELAGRTGELFF
TRBV2	TRBJ1-2	NA	NA	TGTGCCAGCGTCGGTGAAAGGTCGTTACGTGGCTACACCTTC	CASVGERSLRGYTF
TRBV25-1	TRBJ1-4	NA	NA	TGTGCCAGCAGTCAAGAGGCGGCAGCGTACGATGAAAAACTGTTTTTT	CASSQEAAAYDEKLFF
TRBV7-9	TRBJ1-2	NA	NA	TGTGCCAGCAGCCCGCCCGGAGGTGGCTACACCTTC	CASSPPGGGYTF
TRBV5-5	TRBJ1-1	NA	NA	TGTGCCAGCAGCTTGACAGCGATGAACACTGAAGCTTTCTTT	CASSLTAMNTEAFF
TRBV6-1	TRBJ1-5	NA	TRBD1	TGTGCCAGCAGTGAACCGGGACAGGGGAGTCAGCCCCAGCATTTT	CASSEPGQGSQPQHF
TRBV5-8	TRBJ1-6	once	NA	TGTGCCAGCAGGGTAGGTTCACCCCTCCACTTT	CASRVGSPLHF
TRBV9	TRBJ2-2	NA	NA	TGTGCCAGCAGCCGCGGGACAGAAAACACCGGGGAGCTGTTTTTT	CASSRGTENTGELFF
TRBV28	TRBJ1-1	NA	NA	TGTGCCAGCAGGACCATTAGTCTTAACACTGAAGCTTTCTTT	CASRTISLNTEAFF
TRBV5-6	TRBJ1-1	NA	NA	TGTGCCAGCAGCTTGGGCACTCTGAACACTGAAGCTTTCTTT	CASSLGTLNTEAFF
TRBV18	TRBJ1-3	NA	NA	TGTGCCAGCTCACCCCAGGTGCTTTCTGGAAACACCATATATTTT	CASSPQVLSGNTIYF
TRBV7-9	TRBJ1-2	NA	NA	TGTGCCAGCAGCTTAGTGGGTGGGAAGGGAGCCGGCTACACCTTC	CASSLVGGKGAGYTF
TRBV5-1	TRBJ2-3	NA	TRBD2	TGCGCCAGCAGCTTGGTGCGGGGGATGCGCGGAGATACGCAGTATTTT	CASSLVRGMRGDTQYF
TRBV12-3/TRBV12-4	TRBJ1-6	few	NA	TGTGCCAGCAGCCTACGCGCTTATTCACCCCTCCACTTT	CASSLRAYSPLHF
TRBV7-2	TRBJ2-7	NA	TRBD1	TGTGCCAGCAGCTTGTACCCGGGACAGGGGTACGAGCAGTACTTC	CASSLYPGQGYEQYF
TRBV9	TRBJ2-2	few	NA	TGTGCCAGCAGCGCCCGACAGGTCTCCGGGGAGCTGTTTTTT	CASSARQVSGELFF
TRBV19	TRBJ2-5	NA	TRBD1	TGTGCCAGTAGTACGACAGGGGGCCATTCGACCCAGTACTTC	CASSTTGGHSTQYF
TRBV6-1	TRBJ2-5	NA	NA	TGTGCCAGCAGTGAGCAGGACAGTTCTAGGGGGACCCAGTACTTC	CASSEQDSSRGTQYF
TRBV12-3/TRBV12-4	TRBJ1-3	NA	NA	TGTGCCGGAGGAGGGACACGAAACACCATATATTTT	CAGGGTRNTIYF
TRBV12-3/TRBV12-4	TRBJ2-1	NA	NA	TGTGCCAGCAGTTTAGGGAGGGATGAGCAGTTCTTC	CASSLGRDEQFF
TRBV10-3	TRBJ1-4	NA	TRBD1	TGTGCCATCCGGACAGGGGGCAATGAAAAACTGTTTTTT	CAIRTGGNEKLFF
TRBV28	TRBJ2-1	NA	NA	TGTGCCAGCAGTTTTTCAGTTTTCGAGCAGTTCTTC	CASSFSVFEQFF
TRBV10-3	TRBJ2-7	NA	TRBD1	TGTGCCAACCAACGTGGGACAGGGAGCTACGAGCAGTACTTC	CANQRGTGSYEQYF
TRBV10-3	TRBJ2-1	NA	NA	TGTGCCATCCAGTGGGGAAATAAAGGGAATGAGCAGTTCTTC	CAIQWGNKGNEQFF
TRBV7-2	TRBJ2-7	NA	TRBD2	TGTGCCAGCAGCCCGCCTTCTAGCGGGAGGGGCGAGCAGTACTTC	CASSPPSSGRGEQYF
TRBV7-6	TRBJ2-3	NA	TRBD2	TGTGCCAGCAGCTTAGAGTCGGCGGGAGGACATACGCAGTATTTT	CASSLESAGGHTQYF
TRBV5-5	TRBJ2-7	NA	NA	TGTGCCAGCAGACCCAGCTCGGGCGAGCAGTACTTC	CASRPSSGEQYF
TRBV19	TRBJ2-2	NA	NA	TGTGCCAGTAGTATCACCCCGCGGTCCCTGCCGGGGGCCGGGGAGCTGTTTTTT	CASSITPRSLPGAGELFF
TRBV14	TRBJ2-7	NA	NA	TGTGCCAGCAGCCCCCTTCGACACGAGCAGTACTTC	CASSPLRHEQYF
TRBV2	TRBJ1-6	NA	NA	TGTGCCAGCAGTGAACAGTTAGGTTCACCCCTCCACTTT	CASSEQLGSPLHF
TRBV10-3	TRBJ2-1	NA	NA	TGTGCCATCAGTGAGGTGTGGGGTGAGCAGTTCTTC	CAISEVWGEQFF
TRBV18	TRBJ1-1	NA	NA	TGTGCCAGCTCGTTCAGGGCAGGTACTGAAGCTTTCTTT	CASSFRAGTEAFF
TRBV10-3	TRBJ1-3	NA	NA	TGTGCCATCAGACAGACACTTGGGAACACCATATATTTT	CAIRQTLGNTIYF
TRBV1	TRBJ2-7	NA	NA	TGCACCAGCAGCCAACCCCGGGACAGATGGCCCTACGAGCAGTACTTC	CTSSQPRDRWPYEQYF